This TCR beta chain was sequenced during a study of T cell responses to AZD1222 COVID-19 vaccine. General study points: Only six people who got AZD1222 tested seropositive at baseline. With dominance at 160-218 and 743-854, vaccine-associated CD4 TCRs spanned spike.

The table came from immunoSEQ multiplex PCR; TCRdb's copy has only in-frame clones and leaves some out. The data contain 150,000 to 160,000 clones, about 87% of them singletons. The CDR3 extends over 13 amino acids. The V and J ends lost 3 bases and 4 bases, in that order; junction bases with no gene match: 0. Worth noting for this clone: No antigen is known for it.

This receptor was taken from an adult who received the AZD1222 COVID-19 vaccine. Specimen: peripheral blood, collected 28 days after the second AZD1222 dose. V and J are TRBV12-3 or TRBV12-4 and TRBJ1-3; 7 bases fit TRBD1. This CDR3 reads CASSLGQGNTIYF. The CDR3 coding sequence is TGTGCCAGCAGTTTGGGACAGGGAAACACCATATATTTT.